This T cell receptor (beta chain) was sequenced in a study of control samples from healthy donors and cancer patients. Assay: immunoSEQ multiplex PCR; the TCRdb copy retains only in-frame clones and omits some. The sample contains about 100,000 clones, roughly 80% of which appear only once. Sequencing was performed on blood. The TCR originated in a man aged 25 to 45 in good health.

DNA for the CDR3: TGTGCCAGCAGCTTAACAGGGGACGGCTACACCTTC. Encoded protein: CASSLTGDGYTF. The J gene is TRBJ1-2, the V gene TRBV7-2, with 7 nucleotides matching TRBD1. Germline values: CDR1 SGHTA, CDR2 FQGNSA. V lost 2 bases to trimming and J lost 8 bases; unmatched junction nucleotides: 2. This CDR3 comprises 12 residues.